The 16 T cell receptor beta chains below all came from one sample that was sequenced in a study of blood T cell repertoires in COVID-19 (TCRdb year 2020). The library was built by means of the immunoSEQ multiplex PCR assay. TCRdb's version of the immuneACCESS table is confined to in-frame rearrangements and falls short of the full clone set. An unresolved V gene accounts for under half of the shortfall where checked; the remainder is of unknown origin. The sample table shows under 400,000 clones, and 87% are seen once. The ten largest account for about 10% of the sample. The sequenced sample consisted of peripheral blood. Receptor source: a woman aged 25 to 39 with COVID-19, enrolled during active disease.

This clone was counted a single time. V is TRBV6-5 and J is TRBJ1-2; no reliable D call. V lost 0 bases, J lost 8 bases, and 13 bases lay in between. CDR3 size: 14 residues. The germline V gene has CDR1 MNHEY and CDR2 SVGAGI. The CDR3 here is CASSYSGRVGGYTF. The CDR3 nucleotides read TGTGCCAGCAGTTACTCGGGGAGGGTTGGCGGCTACACCTTC.

This chain joins TRBV3-1 (or the pseudogene TRBV3-2) and TRBJ2-2, with D maybe TRBD2 (6 bases). Trimming left V 8 bases short and J 3 bases short, with 10 bases between. CDR3 size: 13 residues. Germline CDR1 LGHDT, CDR2 YNNKEL (reference sequence). The CDR3 nucleotides read TGTGCCAGCTCGGGACTCCACACCGGGGAGCTGTTTTTT. It codes for CASSGLHTGELFF.

V and J are TRBV5-1 and TRBJ2-1, with TRBD2 identical over 15 bases. The V and J ends lost 1 base and 6 bases, in that order; junction bases with no gene match: 11. Germline V lookup: CDR1 SGHRS, CDR2 YFSETQ. The CDR3 runs 19 residues. CDR3 loop: CASSLFAGLAGGDSNEQFF. As DNA, the CDR3 is TGCGCCAGCAGCTTGTTCGCTGGACTAGCGGGAGGGGACAGCAATGAGCAGTTCTTC.

This chain uses TRBV3-1 (or the pseudogene TRBV3-2) with TRBJ1-2, with D hard to call. V was clipped by 4 bases and J by 4 bases, with 4 bases between them. Germline V gene data show CDR1 as LGHDT and CDR2 as YNNKEL (reference sequence). CDR3 length: 11 amino acids. The CDR3 loop reads CASSRGYGYTF. CDR3 coding DNA: TGTGCCAGCAGCCGAGGCTATGGCTACACCTTC.

The rearrangement links TRBV3-1 (or the pseudogene TRBV3-2) to TRBJ1-2, with D unclear. Per the germline V gene, CDR1 is LGHDT and CDR2 is YNNKEL (reference sequence). This CDR3 spans 15 amino acids. V was shortened by 1 base and J by 2 bases, with 11 bases between the two germline ends. The CDR3 reads CASSQGLWQNYGYTF. The CDR3 nucleotides are TGTGCCAGCAGCCAAGGATTATGGCAGAACTATGGCTACACCTTC.

The V call is TRBV19, the J call TRBJ1-1, with D tentatively TRBD1 (5 bases). CDR1 and CDR2 (germline): LNHDA, SQIVND (reference sequence). V shed 5 bases and J shed 7 bases, with 20 bases lying between them. This CDR3 has 15 amino acids. CDR3 protein: CASSSWPPRQLEAFF. The CDR3 DNA sequence: TGTGCCAGTAGTTCATGGCCCCCCCGACAGCTTGAAGCTTTCTTT.

The chain has TRBV2 and TRBJ2-1, with 8 positions matching TRBD2. CDR1 SNHLY and CDR2 FYNNEI come from the germline V gene. V was clipped by 7 bases and J by 10 bases; unmatched bases: 12. The CDR3 totals 14 residues. CDR3 in DNA: TGTGCCAGCATCGAGGCGGGGGGCCCTGGGGAGCAGTTCTTC. This codes for CASIEAGGPGEQFF. The entire variable domain, with the rest obtained from reference TRBV2 and TRBJ2-1, is as follows: EPEVTQTPSHQVTQMGQEVILRCVPISNHLYFYWYRQILGQKVEFLVSFYNNEISEKSEIFDDQFSVERPDGSNFTLKIRSTKLEDSAMYFCASIEAGGPGEQFFGPGTRLTVL.

The chain joins TRBV7-9 to TRBJ1-5, with a tentative D call TRBD1 (5 bases). The V gene lost 4 bases and the J gene lost 3 bases, with 10 bases spanning the gap. Germline V lookup: CDR1 SEHNR, CDR2 FQNEAQ (reference sequence). The CDR3 is made up of 14 amino acids. The CDR3 region has the DNA TGTGCCAGCAGCTCCCAGGGTTCCAATCAGCCCCAGCATTTT. Protein product: CASSSQGSNQPQHF.

The chain recombines TRBV10-3 with TRBJ2-1; tentative D call: TRBD1 (6 bases). V lost 2 bases, J lost 5 bases, and 10 bases lay in between. Per the germline V gene, CDR1 is ENHRY and CDR2 is SYGVKD. This CDR3 contains 14 residues. The CDR3 protein is CAISEGRDNNEQFF. CDR3 DNA sequence: TGTGCCATCAGTGAGGGCAGGGACAACAATGAGCAGTTCTTC.

The chain joins TRBV18 to TRBJ2-7; 8 bases match TRBD1. The length of the CDR3 is 16 residues. Germline-derived CDR1 and CDR2 are KGHSH and LQKENI. The ends lost 0 bases at V and 3 bases at J; junction bases unmatched: 7. CDR3 DNA: TGTGCCAGCTCACCACCACGAAAGGACAGGGTCTACGAGCAGTACTTC. It specifies CASSPPRKDRVYEQYF.

The chain recombines TRBV15 with TRBJ1-3; 8 nucleotides line up with TRBD1. The germline CDR1 and CDR2 sequences are LNHNV and YYDKDF (reference sequence). The CDR3 loop spans 17 amino acids. Unmatched junction bases numbered 10, after V lost 2 bases and J lost 4 bases. The CDR3 region is CATSRSGQAVEGNTIYF. The DNA of the CDR3 is TGTGCCACCAGCAGATCGGGACAGGCCGTCGAAGGAAACACCATATATTTT.

The V and J genes are TRBV20-1 and TRBJ2-5; 7 bases line up with TRBD1. Germline trimming cut 3 bases from V and 5 bases from J; bases unmatched to any gene: 9. The CDR3 spans 14 residues. Germline V CDR1 and CDR2: DFQATT, SNEGSKA (reference sequence). As DNA, the CDR3 is TGCAGTGCTAGTCAGCCAGGGGGTTTTGAGACCCAGTACTTC. This translates into CSASQPGGFETQYF.

This clone appeared once. Other DNA variants within this sample encode the same CDR3. The V gene is TRBV5-5, the J gene TRBJ2-7, with 8 positions matching TRBD1. Germline loops: CDR1 SGHKS, CDR2 YYEKEE (reference sequence). The CDR3 is 14 residues long. The ends lost 0 bases at V and 2 bases at J; junction bases unmatched: 1. The CDR3 DNA follows: TGTGCCAGCAGCTTGGGGACAGGGACCTACGAGCAGTACTTC. This codes for CASSLGTGTYEQYF.

The chain uses TRBV5-6 and TRBJ2-7; 10 positions match TRBD2. This CDR3 comprises 16 residues. The germline gives CDR1 SGHDT, CDR2 YYEEEE. V trimming: 0 bases; J trimming: 3 bases; junction bases outside the gene matches: 6. The CDR3 DNA reads as TGTGCCAGCAGCTTGGCATCTAGCGGGAGTATCTACGAGCAGTACTTC. It codes for CASSLASSGSIYEQYF.

J is TRBJ2-7 and V is TRBV7-2; perhaps TRBD1 as D (5 bases). The CDR3 extends over 15 amino acids. Trimming removed 5 bases at V and 2 bases at J, with 16 bases between. Germline CDR1 is SGHTA and CDR2 is FQGNSA. The CDR3 nucleotides read TGTGCCAGCAGCCGTAGGGGCGCTAGGCCCTACGAGCAGTACTTC. Amino acid sequence: CASSRRGARPYEQYF. The full variable domain, with the rest looked up from reference TRBV7-2 and TRBJ2-7, is GAGVSQSPSNKVTEKGKDVELRCDPISGHTALYWYRQSLGQGLEFLIYFQGNSAPDKSGLPSDRFSAERTGGSVSTLTIQRTQQEDSAVYLCASSRRGARPYEQYFGPGTRLTVT.

This clone was picked up a small number of times. J is TRBJ2-4 and V is TRBV2; possible D gene TRBD1, 6 bases. The V gene's germline CDR1 is SNHLY and CDR2 FYNNEI. Trimming took off 6 bases at V and 4 bases at J, with 13 bases between the two ends. This CDR3 is built from 14 residues. CDR3 region: CASRDRTAKNIQYF. Here the CDR3 DNA reads TGTGCCAGCAGAGATCGGACAGCTAAAAACATTCAGTACTTC.